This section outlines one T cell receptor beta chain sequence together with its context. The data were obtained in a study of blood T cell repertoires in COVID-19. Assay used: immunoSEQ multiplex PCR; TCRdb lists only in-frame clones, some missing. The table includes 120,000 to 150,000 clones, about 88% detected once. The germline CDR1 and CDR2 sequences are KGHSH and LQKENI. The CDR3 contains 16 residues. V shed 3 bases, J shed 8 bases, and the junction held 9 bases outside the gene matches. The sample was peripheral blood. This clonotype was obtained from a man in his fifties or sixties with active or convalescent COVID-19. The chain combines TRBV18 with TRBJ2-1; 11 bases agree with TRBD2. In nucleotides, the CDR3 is TGTGCCAGCTCACCTCGAACTAGCGGGAGAAGGGATGAGCAGTTCTTC. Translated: CASSPRTSGRRDEQFF.